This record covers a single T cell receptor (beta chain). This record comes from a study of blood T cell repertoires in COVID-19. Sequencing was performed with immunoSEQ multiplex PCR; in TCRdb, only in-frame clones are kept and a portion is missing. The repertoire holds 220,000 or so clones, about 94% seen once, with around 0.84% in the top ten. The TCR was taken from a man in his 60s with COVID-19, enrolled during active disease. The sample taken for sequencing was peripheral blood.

Here the CDR3 DNA reads TGTGCCAGCAGCTCCCTTTGGAGAGGTCGGTACACTGAAGCTTTCTTT. Its translation is CASSSLWRGRYTEAFF. The rearrangement links TRBV7-9 to TRBJ1-1; D remains ambiguous. Germline assignment: CDR1 SEHNR and CDR2 FQNEAQ (reference sequence). The CDR3 contains 16 residues. V lost 4 bases and J 3 bases, leaving 18 bases between the germline ends. The full variable domain, in which reference TRBV7-9 and TRBJ1-1 provide the parts outside the CDR3, is DTGVSQNPRHKITKRGQNVTFRCDPISEHNRLYWYRQTLGQGPEFLTYFQNEAQLEKSRLLSDRFSAERPKGSFSTLEIQRTEQGDSAMYLCASSSLWRGRYTEAFFGQGTRLTVV.